This T cell receptor (beta chain) was found in a study of blood T cell repertoires in COVID-19. Across the study: The United States, Italy and Spain supplied acute and convalescent COVID-19 samples. T cells, B-cell-depleted T cells, or PBMCs provided the cDNA or gDNA that served as material.

In germline, CDR1 is SQVTM, CDR2 ANQGSEA. The CDR3 extends over 15 amino acids. V shed 7 bases, J shed 6 bases, and the junction held 12 bases outside the gene matches. Study processing details: Counts of nucleated cells, estimated from reference gene primer amplification, were obtained. Method: immunoSEQ multiplex PCR; TCRdb's copy keeps in-frame clones and lacks some. The V and J calls and clone size were taken over from that table, and D and trimming were inferred from the DNA. Of fewer than 200,000 clones in the sample, approximately 85% are singletons; the top ten hold about 1.2%. This clone occurred many times.

The material sequenced was peripheral blood. The source is a man in his 60s who had recovered from COVID-19. The chain joins TRBV29-1 to TRBJ2-2, with 9 bases matching TRBD2. DNA of the CDR3: TGCAGCGCCCGAGGCGGGGGGGCACGGGCCGGGGAGCTGTTTTTT. Protein: CSARGGGARAGELFF.